This T cell receptor (beta chain) appears in the sequencing data of a study of identical twins. This CDR3 has 15 amino acids. Per germline, CDR1 LGHNA and CDR2 YSLEER. Trimming cost V 0 bases and J 0 bases, with 8 bases left between them. Via MiXCR, TCRdb re-called the 5' RACE reads, giving one row per CDR3 protein. The repertoire holds a few hundred thousand distinct CDR3 sequences, with roughly a tenth as singletons. This clonotype originated in a middle-aged man in good health. The genes are TRBV4-3 and TRBJ1-2, with no clear D. The source material was memory T cells sorted from blood. The DNA for the CDR3 is TGCGCCAGCAGCCAAGACGGAGGAGCTAACTATGGCTACACCTTC. Translated, it gives CASSQDGGANYGYTF.